These 32 T cell receptor beta chains were sequenced from one sample in a study of blood T cell repertoires in COVID-19. Sequencing was performed with immunoSEQ multiplex PCR; in TCRdb, only in-frame clones are kept and a portion is missing. The sample includes 300,000 to 350,000 clones, roughly 88% of them seen just once. The sample was PBMCs or T cells enriched from blood (not recorded which). The receptors come from a man aged 25-40 years who had recovered from COVID-19.

V and J are TRBV5-1 and TRBJ2-7; TRBD1 aligns across 7 bases. In germline, CDR1 is SGHRS, CDR2 YFSETQ. CDR3 length equals 14 residues. V lost 1 base and J lost 5; bases outside the gene matches: 6. CDR3 in DNA: TGCGCCAGCAGCTTGCAGGGGGTAGGGCACGAGCAGTACTTC. It encodes CASSLQGVGHEQYF.

The V call is TRBV24-1, the J call TRBJ2-2, with a possible D match to TRBD1 (6 bases). CDR3 length: 14 amino acids. V was trimmed by 4 bases and J by 6 bases, leaving 11 bases between them. CDR1 KGHDR and CDR2 SFDVKD come from the germline V gene. Here the CDR3 reads CATSDPNRAGELFF. In nucleotides, the CDR3 is TGTGCCACCAGTGACCCTAACAGGGCCGGGGAGCTGTTTTTT.

This chain connects TRBV30 to TRBJ1-4; 7 bases are a match to TRBD1. The CDR3 length is 14 residues. Trimming removed 2 bases from V and 2 bases from J; junction bases left unmatched: 2. Germline V CDR1 and CDR2: GTSNPN, SVGIG (reference sequence). CDR3 nucleotides: TGTGCCTGGAGTAGGGGGCTTACTAATGAAAAACTGTTTTTT. Protein product: CAWSRGLTNEKLFF.

This CDR3 is CAISARQGAAGELFF. CDR3 nucleotide sequence: TGTGCCATCAGTGCGAGACAGGGGGCGGCCGGGGAGCTGTTTTTT. The rearrangement uses TRBV10-3 and TRBJ2-2; 10 bases are a match to TRBD1. V was clipped by 4 bases and J by 6 bases; unmatched bases: 5. The CDR3 runs 15 residues. Germline loops: CDR1 ENHRY, CDR2 SYGVKD.

The chain uses TRBV27 and TRBJ2-2; weak D call: TRBD1 (5 bases). The CDR3 totals 14 residues. V was cut by 5 bases and J by 5 bases, with 12 bases left in between. Germline-derived CDR1 and CDR2 are MNHEY and SMNVEV (reference sequence). CDR3 sequence reads: CASSRQGSTGELFF. The CDR3 DNA follows: TGTGCCAGCAGTCGGCAGGGTAGTACCGGGGAGCTGTTTTTT.

This clone was counted a few times. The chain links TRBV18 to TRBJ1-2, with D perhaps TRBD1 (5 bases). The ends were cut back, 2 bases at V and 8 bases at J, with 12 bases in the middle. The germline gives CDR1 KGHSH, CDR2 LQKENI. CDR3 length equals 13 residues. CDR3 region: CASSPLITGGYTF. The CDR3 DNA reads as TGTGCCAGCTCACCATTGATTACAGGAGGCTACACCTTC.

This clone was counted between two and nine times. J is TRBJ1-5 and V is TRBV3-1 (or the pseudogene TRBV3-2); TRBD1 matches 9 bases. CDR3 length: 16 residues. V lost 1 base and J lost 4; bases outside the gene matches: 5. Germline CDR1 LGHDT, CDR2 YNNKEL (reference sequence). The CDR3 protein is CASSQGPGTGNQPQHF. DNA for the CDR3: TGTGCCAGCAGCCAAGGACCCGGGACAGGGAATCAGCCCCAGCATTTT.

This rearrangement joins TRBV19 to TRBJ2-7; the match to TRBD1 covers 9 bases. V lost 2 bases, J lost 5 bases, and 16 bases stayed unmatched. CDR1 LNHDA and CDR2 SQIVND come from the germline V gene (reference sequence). CDR3 length: 18 amino acids. Written as DNA, the CDR3 is TGTGCCAGTAGTATAAGGGGGACAGGGTCCCCTGGGCTCCACGAGCAGTACTTC. Translating it yields CASSIRGTGSPGLHEQYF.

V is TRBV4-3 and J is TRBJ2-1; 7 bases line up with TRBD2. V lost 4 bases and J lost 2; bases outside the gene matches: 5. The CDR3 is 15 amino acids. The V gene's germline CDR1 is LGHNA and CDR2 YSLEER. Here the CDR3 reads CASSRGLEPYNEQFF. CDR3 nucleotide sequence: TGCGCCAGCAGCCGAGGACTAGAGCCCTACAATGAGCAGTTCTTC.

V and J are TRBV24-1 and TRBJ1-1, with D perhaps TRBD1 (5 bases). Germline V gives CDR1 KGHDR, CDR2 SFDVKD. V lost 10 bases and J 3 bases, leaving 17 bases between the germline ends. This CDR3 spans 14 amino acids. CDR3 region: CATRGTGGDTEAFF. CDR3 sequence (DNA): TGTGCCACTAGAGGGACGGGGGGAGACACTGAAGCTTTCTTT.

This clone was recorded only once. The gene calls are TRBV2 and TRBJ1-4, with D perhaps matching TRBD1 (5 bases). With 5 bases removed from V and 6 bases from J, the gap between germline ends came to 10 bases. CDR1 and CDR2 (germline): SNHLY, FYNNEI. This CDR3 is 13 amino acids long. CDR3 DNA: TGTGCCAGCAGTCCGGGGGAGGATGAAAAACTGTTTTTT. It codes for CASSPGEDEKLFF. Variable domain in full (rest from reference TRBV2 and TRBJ1-4): EPEVTQTPSHQVTQMGQEVILRCVPISNHLYFYWYRQILGQKVEFLVSFYNNEISEKSEIFDDQFSVERPDGSNFTLKIRSTKLEDSAMYFCASSPGEDEKLFFGSGTQLSVL.

This clone has just one count. The chain couples TRBV9 to TRBJ1-4, with D perhaps TRBD1 (5 bases). Germline V gives CDR1 SGDLS, CDR2 YYNGEE. V gave up 0 bases and J gave up 5 bases, with 17 bases separating them. The CDR3 length is 17 residues. Here the CDR3 reads CASSVAKGMKINEKLFF. CDR3 sequence (DNA): TGTGCCAGCAGCGTAGCTAAGGGGATGAAAATAAATGAAAAACTGTTTTTT. Using reference TRBV9 and TRBJ1-4 for the parts outside the CDR3, the full variable domain is DSGVTQTPKHLITATGQRVTLRCSPRSGDLSVYWYQQSLDQGLQFLIQYYNGEERAKGNILERFSAQQFPDLHSELNLSSLELGDSALYFCASSVAKGMKINEKLFFGSGTQLSVL.

The rearrangement uses TRBV7-6 and TRBJ2-7; 7 bases agree with TRBD2. V dropped 1 base and J dropped 0; count of bases not matched to a gene: 3. The CDR3 totals 15 residues. Germline V gives CDR1 SGHVS, CDR2 FNYEAQ. CDR3 nucleotide sequence: TGTGCCAGCAGCTTAGAGCCGGGGGGCTCCTACGAGCAGTACTTC. It specifies CASSLEPGGSYEQYF.

This rearrangement joins TRBV18 to TRBJ1-1, with TRBD1 as a possible D gene (6 bases). Germline assignment: CDR1 KGHSH and CDR2 LQKENI. V was cut by 5 bases and J by 4 bases, with 17 bases left in between. The length of the CDR3 is 15 residues. This CDR3 reads CASSWRGGGVTEAFF. DNA for the CDR3: TGTGCCAGCTCATGGCGGGGAGGGGGGGTCACTGAAGCTTTCTTT.

The rearrangement joins TRBV4-3 to TRBJ2-7; D uncertain. The V gene's germline CDR1 is LGHNA and CDR2 YSLEER. The CDR3 loop spans 13 amino acids. V lost 1 base and J lost 4, with 8 bases in between. Written as DNA, the CDR3 is TGCGCCAGCAGCCAAGCCCGTGAGTACGAGCAGTACTTC. Residues: CASSQAREYEQYF.

V usage is TRBV12-5 and J usage is TRBJ1-2; 8 bases are shared with TRBD1. This CDR3 has 16 amino acids. J gave up 4 bases and V 5 bases, and 12 bases lay outside the gene matches. Germline CDR1 LGHNT, CDR2 FRNRAP. CDR3 in DNA: TGTGCTAGTGGTATCCCGCCCAGGGGGCGAATCTATGGCTACACCTTC. Its protein product is CASGIPPRGRIYGYTF.

V gene TRBV5-6 combines with J gene TRBJ1-5; possibly TRBD1 for D (5 bases). CDR1 SGHDT and CDR2 YYEEEE come from the germline V gene. The CDR3 contains 12 residues. V was cut by 4 bases and J by 4 bases, with 6 bases left in between. This CDR3 reads CASSRGNQPQHF. CDR3 nucleotide sequence: TGTGCCAGCAGCAGGGGAAATCAGCCCCAGCATTTT.

The chain employs TRBV19 and TRBJ1-1; D possibly corresponds to TRBD1 (6 bases). V lost 6 bases and J lost 0, with 29 bases in between. The CDR3 contains 20 residues. Per germline, CDR1 LNHDA and CDR2 SQIVND (reference sequence). The CDR3 here is CASRFGPSGDFMILNTEAFF. CDR3 sequence (DNA): TGTGCCAGTAGATTCGGCCCCTCAGGGGATTTCATGATTTTGAACACTGAAGCTTTCTTT.

The V gene is TRBV2, the J gene TRBJ1-6; 7 bases fit TRBD1. V lost 3 bases and J lost 10; bases outside the gene matches: 6. In germline, CDR1 is SNHLY, CDR2 FYNNEI. The length of the CDR3 is 14 residues. The CDR3, as DNA: TGTGCCAGCAGTGAGCTTACAGGGGTCTCACCCCTCCACTTT. Its protein is CASSELTGVSPLHF.

The chain links TRBV30 to TRBJ1-2; D is uncertain. V was trimmed by 2 bases and J by 8 bases, leaving 12 bases between them. CDR3 length: 12 residues. Per germline, CDR1 GTSNPN and CDR2 SVGIG (reference sequence). Here the CDR3 reads CAWSLRGWGYTF. For the CDR3, the DNA is TGTGCCTGGAGTCTTCGCGGATGGGGCTACACCTTC.

CDR3: CASSLFQGAYYGYTF. CDR3 DNA sequence: TGTGCCAGCAGCTTGTTCCAGGGGGCTTACTATGGCTACACCTTC. The chain employs TRBV5-4 and TRBJ1-2, with 8 nucleotides matching TRBD1. The CDR3 totals 15 residues. The ends lost 1 base at V and 3 bases at J; junction bases unmatched: 5. Germline V gene data show CDR1 as SGHNT and CDR2 as YYREEE (reference sequence).

The chain combines TRBV12-3 or TRBV12-4 with TRBJ1-2, with D possibly matching TRBD1 (5 bases). Deletions cut 9 bases from V and 5 bases from J, with 13 bases between. The CDR3 has 12 residues. For the CDR3, the DNA is TGTGCCAGTGGGCAGGGTGGGTATGGCTACACCTTC. Translated: CASGQGGYGYTF.

The chain uses TRBV6-5 and TRBJ2-7; the D gene is possibly TRBD2 (5 bases). There are 12 residues in the CDR3. The germline V and J ends were trimmed by 6 bases and 4 bases, with 10 bases remaining between them. Germline V gene lookup returns CDR1 MNHEY and CDR2 SVGAGI. The CDR3 is CASRSSFYEQYF. DNA of the CDR3: TGTGCCAGCAGATCTAGCTTTTACGAGCAGTACTTC.

Regarding this clone: Other DNA sequences in the same sample also yield this CDR3. The chain has TRBV5-6 and TRBJ2-5, with a tentative D call TRBD2 (6 bases). CDR3 size: 13 residues. The V gene lost 0 bases and the J gene lost 5 bases, with 8 bases spanning the gap. Germline CDR1 and CDR2: SGHDT and YYEEEE. This chain's CDR3 is CASSLGAGETQYF. The CDR3 nucleotides read TGTGCCAGCAGCTTGGGGGCGGGGGAGACCCAGTACTTC.

The chain carries TRBV11-2 and TRBJ2-3, with D uncertain. Trimming removed 4 bases at V and 7 bases at J, with 9 bases between. Germline V lookup: CDR1 SGHAT, CDR2 FQNNGV. This CDR3 region has 12 residues. The CDR3 sequence is CASSSSQYTQYF. For the CDR3, the DNA is TGTGCCAGCAGCTCCTCCCAGTATACGCAGTATTTT.

The chain has TRBV10-3 and TRBJ2-1, with D perhaps matching TRBD2 (6 bases). The V and J ends lost 10 bases and 2 bases respectively, with 12 bases between them. The CDR3 spans 13 residues. The germline V gene has CDR1 ENHRY and CDR2 SYGVKD. The CDR3 DNA follows: TGTGCCAGCGGCGGGGCAACCTACAATGAGCAGTTCTTC. Translating it yields CASGGATYNEQFF.

This sequence joins TRBV19 and TRBJ1-2; 8 bases fit TRBD1. From germline, CDR1 is LNHDA and CDR2 SQIVND (reference sequence). The CDR3 is 15 amino acids. J was trimmed by 6 bases and V by 6 bases; bases with no gene match: 12. CDR3 DNA: TGTGCCAGTAGGGGCGTTTCGGACAGGGAGGATGGCTACACCTTC. Its protein product is CASRGVSDREDGYTF.

The rearrangement links TRBV3-1 (or the pseudogene TRBV3-2) to TRBJ2-7; D ambiguous. CDR1 and CDR2 from the germline V gene are LGHDT and YNNKEL (reference sequence). V lost 3 bases, J lost 0 bases, and 6 bases lay in between. This CDR3 is built from 13 residues. The chain's CDR3 is CASSHGSSYEQYF. As DNA, the CDR3 is TGTGCCAGCAGCCACGGTAGCTCCTACGAGCAGTACTTC.

The chain is built from TRBV5-4 and TRBJ1-3; the D gene is possibly TRBD1 (6 bases). The V end lost 4 bases, the J end lost 0 bases, and 11 bases lay between the germline ends. The germline gives CDR1 SGHNT, CDR2 YYREEE (reference sequence). The length of the CDR3 is 15 residues. The CDR3 coding sequence is TGTGCCAGCAGCATAGGGGGAACCTCTGGAAACACCATATATTTT. Protein sequence: CASSIGGTSGNTIYF.

This sequence joins TRBV19 and TRBJ2-7, with D perhaps TRBD1 (6 bases). CDR3 length: 13 amino acids. Germline loops: CDR1 LNHDA, CDR2 SQIVND (reference sequence). V dropped 2 bases and J dropped 3 bases, with 8 bases sitting between them. CDR3 sequence (DNA): TGTGCCAGTAGTATAAGGGGGAACTACGAGCAGTACTTC. It translates to CASSIRGNYEQYF. The full variable domain, completed using reference TRBV19 and TRBJ2-7, is DGGITQSPKYLFRKEGQNVTLSCEQNLNHDAMYWYRQDPGQGLRLIYYSQIVNDFQKGDIAEGYSVSREKKESFPLTVTSAQKNPTAFYLCASSIRGNYEQYFGPGTRLTVT.

The chain combines TRBV12-5 with TRBJ2-7, with D possibly TRBD1 on 6 matching bases. The V end was cut by 6 bases, the J end by 6 bases, with 12 bases between. The germline V gene encodes CDR1 LGHNT and CDR2 FRNRAP. CDR3 size: 12 residues. The CDR3 reads CASGTGFGEQYF. CDR3 DNA sequence: TGTGCTAGTGGCACAGGGTTTGGCGAGCAGTACTTC.

V usage is TRBV5-1 and J usage is TRBJ2-1; weak D call: TRBD1 (5 bases). The CDR3 spans 15 residues. The germline V and J ends were trimmed by 4 bases and 0 bases, with 11 bases remaining between them. CDR1 is SGHRS, CDR2 YFSETQ, per germline. The CDR3 protein is CASSGGAGSYNEQFF. CDR3 DNA: TGCGCCAGCAGCGGTGGGGCAGGCTCCTACAATGAGCAGTTCTTC.